These T cell receptor beta chains were read from a single sample in a study of PD-L1 blockade in urothelial cancer. Profiling relied on immunoSEQ multiplex PCR, and the TCRdb table lists in-frame clones only, not all of them. The table lists some 89,000 clones, approximately 87% of them singletons, with 14% in the top ten. The sample here was PBMCs, taken around atezolizumab (anti-PD-L1) treatment. These receptors were collected from a man in his sixties with urothelial cancer. Both conserved end residues are part of each CDR3. Fields, in order: V gene, D gene, J gene, CDR3 protein. The D gene is left open where the match is weak.

TRBV19	.	TRBJ1-1	CASNVRMNTEAFF
TRBV5-1	.	TRBJ2-1	CASSLGDNYNEQFF
TRBV19	.	TRBJ1-1	CASSHSPPPTEAFF
TRBV28	.	TRBJ2-7	CASSLTRRGEQYF
TRBV7-9	.	TRBJ1-5	CASSPTVTGGGQPQHF
TRBV6-1	.	TRBJ2-7	CASSESPSGKQYF
TRBV6-5	.	TRBJ1-3	CASTPRARGNTIYF
TRBV6-1	TRBD1	TRBJ1-2	CASSVDRGYGYTF
TRBV5-1	.	TRBJ2-7	CASSSLRGSSYEQYF
TRBV4-1	.	TRBJ1-3	CASSLQESAGNTIYF
TRBV6-1	.	TRBJ1-5	CASSVEGGDQPQHF
TRBV5-1	TRBD1	TRBJ2-7	CASSLTGQVDYEQYF
TRBV6-6	.	TRBJ2-7	CASSSTDRDMAYEQYF
TRBV19	TRBD2	TRBJ2-1	CASSMSGSHNEQFF
TRBV30	.	TRBJ1-2	CAWFWANGAGGYTF
TRBV4-3	.	TRBJ2-3	CASSQDMTASTDTQYF
TRBV13	.	TRBJ2-1	CASSLGGLTRNNEQFF
TRBV30	.	TRBJ1-4	CAWLSTGVEKLFF
TRBV15	TRBD1	TRBJ1-4	CATSRARDRDEKLFF
TRBV4-1	.	TRBJ1-1	CASSQREKMNTEAFF
TRBV27	TRBD1	TRBJ1-2	CASSSPGTGGGYTF
TRBV7-2	.	TRBJ1-5	CASSLGQFNQPQHF
TRBV18	TRBD1	TRBJ2-7	CASSPAGGASGYEQYF
TRBV5-8	TRBD1	TRBJ1-2	CASSFPTGTNGYTF
TRBV30	.	TRBJ2-7	CAWSQGYEQYF
TRBV5-1	TRBD2	TRBJ2-3	CASSRLAGGLSSTDTQYF
TRBV5-1	.	TRBJ1-2	CASSLLQGSPGYTF
TRBV19	.	TRBJ2-7	CASNQGSPSYEQYF
TRBV7-6	TRBD2	TRBJ2-5	CASSSLAGGIQETQYF
TRBV28	TRBD1	TRBJ2-6	CASGQGAGANVLTF
TRBV7-8	.	TRBJ1-5	CASHNRQGISNQPQHF
TRBV23-1	.	TRBJ2-7	CASSQLLTSSHEQYF
TRBV5-1	.	TRBJ2-7	CASSLEGQGKDYEQYF
TRBV7-3	TRBD2	TRBJ2-1	CASSSGLAGEEQFF
TRBV6-1	TRBD1	TRBJ1-2	CASRPTGKGYTF
TRBV4-2	TRBD2	TRBJ2-1	CASSQDSGVAGFFF
TRBV30	.	TRBJ2-7	CAWSLEYEQYF
TRBV5-1	.	TRBJ1-2	CASTQDSPNYGYTF
TRBV15	TRBD2	TRBJ2-1	CATSREKAGPSYNEQFF
TRBV5-1	TRBD1	TRBJ1-5	CASSPGQGSNQPQHF
TRBV6-5	TRBD2	TRBJ2-1	CASRFTSGSYNEQFF
TRBV6-1	TRBD1	TRBJ1-1	CASRYQDRVTEAFF
TRBV2	.	TRBJ2-7	CASSELGIGADEQYF
TRBV6-5	.	TRBJ1-3	CASGAFSGNTIYF
TRBV5-1	TRBD1	TRBJ2-2	CASSLDPGAGGAGELFF
TRBV19	TRBD2	TRBJ2-1	CASSELADLYNEQFF
TRBV19	.	TRBJ2-1	CASSIAGALYNEQFF
TRBV7-9	TRBD1	TRBJ2-5	CASSLRQGAQETQYF
TRBV13	.	TRBJ2-7	CASSSRGGGPYEQYF
TRBV6-4	.	TRBJ2-2	CASRELPTVGELFF
TRBV4-1	TRBD1	TRBJ2-7	CASSHIGQASTYEQYF
TRBV2	.	TRBJ1-1	CASIRQTMEAFF
TRBV9	TRBD1	TRBJ1-4	CASSGETGNNEKLFF